This T cell receptor beta chain derives from a study of blood T cells in healthy people across ages. Broader study findings: Relative to aged donors, long-lived donors carried more naive CD4+ cells and displayed higher diversity. For the donors, CMV status was unknown and possibly confounded expanded clonotype changes.

The use of a sample-barcoded 5' primer and a J-beta primer mix characterized a second PCR of roughly 6 to 12 cycles. MiXCR, run by TCRdb on the 5' RACE reads, gives a single entry per CDR3 protein. The table records around 1,000,000 distinct CDR3 sequences, roughly a quarter of them present only once. The CDR3 extends over 14 amino acids. Germline V gene data show CDR1 as DFQATT and CDR2 as SNEGSKA (reference sequence). V lost 3 bases and J lost 0, with 9 bases in between. Concerning this clonotype: Its antigen remains unidentified.

These data were likewise used in another study, on T cells of mothers and their children.

The chain couples TRBV20-1 to TRBJ2-1; unclear D gene. Sequencing was carried out using blood. This TCR was recovered from a girl under 10 years old in good health. The CDR3 DNA is TGCAGTGCTAGGCTCAGGAGCTCCTACAATGAGCAGTTCTTC. Encoded protein: CSARLRSSYNEQFF.